These T cell receptor beta chains were read from a single sample in a study of cytomegalovirus exposure and HLA in healthy donors. Profiled with immunoSEQ multiplex PCR; TCRdb holds only in-frame clones, not every one. In the table there are about 200,000 clones, 75% to 80% of which are singletons. The sample consisted of PBMCs. The receptors shown here come from a man aged 18 to 30 in good health and CMV-seronegative. Each CDR3 is given with its conserved first and last residue. A D gene is named only where the DNA matches it firmly. A row's size may be missing; if present it is once, few, many or a size class.

j_call v_call d_call clone_size cdr3_aa cdr3_nt
TRBJ2-7 TRBV7-6 TRBD2 few CASSLIPSVGGRTYEQYF TGTGCCAGCAGCTTAATACCCTCCGTGGGGGGGAGGACCTACGAGCAGTACTTC
TRBJ2-7 TRBV6-6 TRBD1 NA CASSGTVANEQYF TGTGCCAGCTCCGGGACAGTGGCCAACGAGCAGTACTTC
TRBJ2-7 TRBV11-2 NA few CASSLGDMYEQYF TGTGCCAGCAGCTTAGGGGACATGTACGAGCAGTACTTC
TRBJ1-1 TRBV7-7 NA once CASSLGQNTEAFF TGTGCTAGCAGCTTGGGACAGAACACTGAAGCTTTCTTT
TRBJ2-3 TRBV7-8 TRBD2 NA CASSWGLALPWQYF TGTGCCAGCAGCTGGGGACTAGCACTACCCTGGCAGTATTTT
TRBJ1-1 TRBV18 TRBD1 NA CASSPGQGVFAEAFF TGTGCCAGCTCACCCGGACAGGGGGTATTCGCTGAAGCTTTCTTT
TRBJ2-7 TRBV5-6 TRBD2 NA CASSLGGGTYEQYF TGTGCCAGCAGCTTAGGCGGGGGAACCTACGAGCAGTACTTC
TRBJ1-5 TRBV21-1 NA NA CASSKLVGGGDQPQHF TGTGCCAGCAGCAAACTCGTGGGGGGTGGGGATCAGCCCCAGCATTTT
TRBJ1-5 TRBV6-4 TRBD1 NA CASGTGANQPQHF TGTGCCAGCGGGACAGGGGCCAATCAGCCCCAGCATTTT
TRBJ1-3 TRBV30 NA NA CAWSVAGAGNTIYF TGTGCCTGGAGTGTAGCAGGGGCTGGAAACACCATATATTTT
TRBJ2-2 TRBV7-9 NA once CASSPQGVGTGELFF TGTGCCAGCAGCCCACAGGGTGTAGGCACCGGGGAGCTGTTTTTT
TRBJ2-7 TRBV28 NA NA CASTPGGYEQYF TGTGCCAGCACCCCGGGTGGCTACGAGCAGTACTTC
TRBJ2-3 TRBV9 NA once CASSAFTDTQYF TGTGCCAGCAGCGCCTTCACAGATACGCAGTATTTT
TRBJ2-5 TRBV5-6 NA NA CASSLVHRVETQYF TGTGCCAGCAGCTTGGTTCACAGGGTAGAGACCCAGTACTTC
TRBJ1-1 TRBV6-1 NA NA CASSESGGVEAFF TGTGCCAGCAGTGAATCTGGAGGGGTTGAAGCTTTCTTT